This entry lists 20 T cell receptor beta chains sequenced from one sample in a study of T-cell reconstitution after alpha-beta-depleted transplantation in children. This sample's TCRbeta library carried unique molecular identifier barcodes. TCRdb called the PCR reads again in MiXCR, with one record for every CDR3 protein. The sample lists 300,000 or so distinct CDR3 sequences; 9.9% were seen once. The sample consisted of PBMCs from the stem cell graft donor, taken from the stem cell graft. These receptors were obtained from a human donor who donated a stem cell graft to a child with SCID.

Many counts were recorded for this clonotype. The rearrangement links TRBV13 to TRBJ2-3, with 12 bases matching TRBD2. This CDR3 contains 17 residues. Germline assignment: CDR1 PRHDT and CDR2 FYEKMQ (reference sequence). V gave up 5 bases and J gave up 6 bases; unmatched junction bases: 12. The CDR3 DNA follows: TGTGCCAGCAGCCCCCGACTAGCGGGGGTGCGCATCGATACGCAGTATTTT. This translates into CASSPRLAGVRIDTQYF. Together with reference TRBV13 and TRBJ2-3, the CDR3 gives the full variable domain: AAGVIQSPRHLIKEKRETATLKCYPIPRHDTVYWYQQGPGQDPQFLISFYEKMQSDKGSIPDRFSAQQFSDYHSELNMSSLELGDSALYFCASSPRLAGVRIDTQYFGPGTRLTVL.

This clonotype was counted at least ten times. This chain links TRBV5-1 with TRBJ2-1; D remains unclear. Per the germline V gene, CDR1 is SGHRS and CDR2 is YFSETQ. This CDR3 region has 15 residues. V lost 6 bases, J lost 10 bases, and 23 bases lay in between. The CDR3 DNA follows: TGCGCCAGCATGAGTGAGTATAACGGAGCACGGGAGCAGTTCTTC. This translates into CASMSEYNGAREQFF.

The sample holds a few counts of this clonotype. The chain carries TRBV6-1 and TRBJ2-7, with 8 positions matching TRBD1. Germline V gene lookup returns CDR1 MNHNS and CDR2 SASEGT. The CDR3 spans 14 residues. Trimming at V came to 6 bases and at J to 2 bases, leaving 6 bases not matched to a gene. The chain's CDR3 is CASSQGASTYEQYF. The CDR3 DNA reads TGTGCCAGCAGCCAGGGGGCATCAACCTACGAGCAGTACTTC.

The genes are TRBV19 and TRBJ2-1, with TRBD2 identical over 9 bases. CDR1 and CDR2 (germline): LNHDA, SQIVND (reference sequence). With V trimmed by 3 bases and J by 5 bases, 5 bases remained unmatched. The CDR3 runs 15 residues. The CDR3 reads CASSIAGGSNNEQFF. CDR3 DNA sequence: TGTGCCAGTAGTATTGCGGGGGGGTCTAACAATGAGCAGTTCTTC.

The CDR3 region is CASSLQPAGSYEQYF. Written as DNA, the CDR3 is TGTGCCAGCAGCTTACAACCAGCGGGTTCCTACGAGCAGTACTTC. V is TRBV7-3 and J is TRBJ2-7, with D possibly being TRBD2 (6 bases). The CDR3 is 15 residues long. V lost 2 bases and J 1 base, leaving 12 bases between the germline ends. Per the germline V gene, CDR1 is SGHTA and CDR2 is FQGTGA. The whole variable domain, filled in from reference TRBV7-3 and TRBJ2-7, reads GAGVSQTPSNKVTEKGKYVELRCDPISGHTALYWYRQSLGQGPEFLIYFQGTGAADDSGLPNDRFFAVRPEGSVSTLKIQRTERGDSAVYLCASSLQPAGSYEQYFGPGTRLTVT.

This clonotype was found a few times. The rearrangement uses TRBV3-1 and TRBJ2-7, with 10 nucleotides matching TRBD1. CDR1 and CDR2 (germline): LGHDT, YNNKEL (reference sequence). The J segment lost 2 bases and the V segment lost 4 bases, leaving 5 bases of the junction unmatched. The CDR3 runs to 15 residues. This CDR3 reads CASSPRQGAAYEQYF. CDR3 in DNA: TGTGCCAGCAGCCCGCGACAGGGGGCCGCCTACGAGCAGTACTTC.

This sequence joins TRBV18 and TRBJ2-5, with D possibly TRBD1 on 6 matching bases. Germline CDR1 and CDR2: KGHSH and LQKENI. Trimming cost V 0 bases and J 1 base, with 12 bases left between them. The CDR3 length is 16 residues. The CDR3 protein is CASSPPQQGRQETQYF. The CDR3 DNA sequence: TGTGCCAGCTCACCACCTCAGCAGGGGCGCCAAGAGACCCAGTACTTC.

V usage is TRBV19 and J usage is TRBJ2-7; D ambiguous. The CDR3 is 14 residues long. Trimming removed 0 bases from V and 2 bases from J, with 8 bases in between. In germline, CDR1 is LNHDA, CDR2 SQIVND (reference sequence). CDR3 sequence: CASSIEPSAYEQYF. The CDR3 nucleotides are TGTGCCAGTAGTATAGAACCATCGGCCTACGAGCAGTACTTC.

This clonotype was counted ten times or more. The rearrangement joins TRBV7-3 to TRBJ2-1; D is unclear. The CDR3 is made up of 12 amino acids. The V gene's germline CDR1 is SGHTA and CDR2 FQGTGA. Trimming took off 11 bases at V and 5 bases at J, with 13 bases between the two ends. In nucleotides, the CDR3 is TGTGCCCCAATGGACCCCCACAATGAGCAGTTCTTC. Its translation is CAPMDPHNEQFF.

This clonotype appeared many times. This chain uses TRBV29-1 with TRBJ1-4; D is unresolved. The germline gives CDR1 SQVTM, CDR2 ANQGSEA. The V end was cut by 4 bases, the J end by 7 bases, with 7 bases between. The CDR3 totals 11 residues. CDR3 sequence (DNA): TGCAGCGTTGTCCGAGGTGAAAAACTGTTTTTT. Amino acids: CSVVRGEKLFF.

This clonotype was observed at least ten times. V is TRBV12-3 or TRBV12-4 and J is TRBJ2-1, with TRBD1 identical over 8 bases. The CDR3 is 13 amino acids. J lost 9 bases, V lost 5 bases, and 6 bases had no gene match. In nucleotides, the CDR3 is TGTGCCAGCAGTCGGACAGGGACGGGTGAGCAGTTCTTC. It encodes CASSRTGTGEQFF.

In this sample, this clonotype turned up many times. V gene TRBV4-1 combines with J gene TRBJ1-1; D ambiguous. Germline CDR1 is MGHRA and CDR2 is YSYEKL. V was pared by 1 base and J by 1 base, with 7 bases between. This CDR3 spans 14 amino acids. The CDR3, as DNA: TGCGCCAGCAGCCAAGCGATCCAGAACACTGAAGCTTTCTTT. This translates into CASSQAIQNTEAFF.

This clonotype occurred a few times. J is TRBJ2-5 and V is TRBV20-1; D not certain. The CDR3 length is 15 residues. Trimming took off 0 bases at V and 1 base at J, with 12 bases between the two ends. Germline V gene data show CDR1 as DFQATT and CDR2 as SNEGSKA (reference sequence). CDR3 DNA sequence: TGCAGTGCTAGAGACACCGGAGTGAGCCAAGAGACCCAGTACTTC. This encodes CSARDTGVSQETQYF.

The chain is built from TRBV12-3 or TRBV12-4 and TRBJ1-6; the D gene is possibly TRBD1 (5 bases). V lost 6 bases, J lost 8 bases, and 23 bases lay in between. The CDR3 length is 17 residues. CDR3 nucleotide sequence: TGTGCCAGCAGCTATATAGGGACTTCCCGAGGAGATTCACCCCTCCACTTT. It yields the protein CASSYIGTSRGDSPLHF.

At least ten counts were recorded for this clonotype. The J gene is TRBJ2-3, the V gene TRBV10-2, with 15 positions matching TRBD2. Germline loops: CDR1 WSHSY, CDR2 SAAADI. After removal of 6 bases from V and 5 bases from J, the junction contained 3 bases not matched to a gene. The CDR3 totals 15 residues. The DNA of the CDR3 is TGCGCCAGCAGGGGACTAGCGGGGGGAGAAGATACGCAGTATTTT. Its protein product is CASRGLAGGEDTQYF.

The chain employs TRBV6-5 and TRBJ1-1; 10 bases fit TRBD1. V lost 5 bases to trimming and J lost 6 bases; unmatched junction nucleotides: 6. The CDR3 length is 14 residues. Germline CDR1 reads MNHEY; CDR2 reads SVGAGI. CDR3 coding DNA: TGTGCCAGCAGTCACGGGACAGGGGAGGCTGAAGCTTTCTTT. Amino acid sequence: CASSHGTGEAEAFF.

This clonotype occurred a few times. The CDR3 DNA follows: TGTGCCATCAACGGGGATAGTGTCACAGATACGCAGTATTTT. Translating it yields CAINGDSVTDTQYF. The rearrangement links TRBV10-3 to TRBJ2-3; D might be TRBD2 (5 bases). The CDR3 is made up of 14 amino acids. Trimming removed 7 bases at V and 2 bases at J, with 13 bases between. The V gene's germline CDR1 is ENHRY and CDR2 SYGVKD.

The chain combines TRBV27 with TRBJ2-7; no clear D. This CDR3 is built from 13 residues. V was trimmed by 0 bases and J by 5 bases, leaving 8 bases between them. The germline gives CDR1 MNHEY, CDR2 SMNVEV (reference sequence). Written as DNA, the CDR3 is TGTGCCAGCAGTTTATCGACATGGAACGAGCAGTACTTC. It translates to CASSLSTWNEQYF.

This clonotype was counted a few times. CDR3 nucleotides: TGTGCCAGCAGCGCACAGGACAGGGGGACCTATGGCTACACCTTC. This encodes CASSAQDRGTYGYTF. This chain connects TRBV7-9 to TRBJ1-2; 10 nucleotides align to TRBD1. The CDR3 is made up of 15 amino acids. Germline V gene lookup returns CDR1 SEHNR and CDR2 FQNEAQ (reference sequence). J gave up 4 bases and V 5 bases, and 7 bases lay outside the gene matches.

V is TRBV7-9 and J is TRBJ2-7; D not resolved. Per germline, CDR1 SEHNR and CDR2 FQNEAQ (reference sequence). The V and J ends lost 5 bases and 12 bases respectively, with 23 bases between them. The CDR3 is made up of 14 amino acids. The CDR3 reads CASSQGGSFLGGYF. The DNA for the CDR3 is TGTGCCAGCAGCCAAGGTGGAAGCTTTCTTGGCGGGTACTTC.